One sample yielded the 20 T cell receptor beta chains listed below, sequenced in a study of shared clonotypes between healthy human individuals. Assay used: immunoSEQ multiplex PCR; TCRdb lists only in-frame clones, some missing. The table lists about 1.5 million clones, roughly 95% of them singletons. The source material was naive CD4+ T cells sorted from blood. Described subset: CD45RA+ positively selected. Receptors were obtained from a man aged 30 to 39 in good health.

CDR3 DNA sequence: TGTGCCAGCAGCTACGGATCGGCCGAGCCGCGGGAGACCCAGTACTTC. This codes for CASSYGSAEPRETQYF. The rearrangement uses TRBV11-2 and TRBJ2-5, with no clear D. Trimming removed 4 bases at V and 5 bases at J, with 20 bases between. Per germline, CDR1 SGHAT and CDR2 FQNNGV. CDR3 length: 16 residues.

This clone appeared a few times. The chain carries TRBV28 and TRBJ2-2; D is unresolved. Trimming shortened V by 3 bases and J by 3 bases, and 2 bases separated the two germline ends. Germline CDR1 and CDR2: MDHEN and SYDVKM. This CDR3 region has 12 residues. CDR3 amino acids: CASSLDTGELFF. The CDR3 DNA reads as TGTGCCAGCAGTTTGGACACCGGGGAGCTGTTTTTT.

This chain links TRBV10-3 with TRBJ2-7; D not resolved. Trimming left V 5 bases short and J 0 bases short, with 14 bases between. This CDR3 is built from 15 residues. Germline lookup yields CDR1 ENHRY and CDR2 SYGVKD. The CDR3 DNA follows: TGTGCCATCAGTCCCGACCGCGCTCGCTCCTACGAGCAGTACTTC. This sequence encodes CAISPDRARSYEQYF.

The CDR3 bases are TGTGCCAGCAGCTTAAGAGGGAGGGCCGACACCGGGGAGCTGTTTTTT. Translating gives CASSLRGRADTGELFF. The rearrangement uses TRBV5-4 and TRBJ2-2, with TRBD2 matching 7 bases. After removal of 2 bases from V and 3 bases from J, the junction contained 7 bases not matched to a gene. CDR1 and CDR2 from the germline V gene are SGHNT and YYREEE (reference sequence). The CDR3 runs to 16 residues.

This CDR3 is CASRQGDIQYF. The CDR3, as DNA: TGTGCCAGCAGGCAGGGTGACATTCAGTACTTC. The V gene is TRBV6-5, the J gene TRBJ2-4; D might be TRBD1 (5 bases). The V gene's germline CDR1 is MNHEY and CDR2 SVGAGI. V was pared by 6 bases and J by 8 bases, with 8 bases between. This CDR3 has 11 amino acids.

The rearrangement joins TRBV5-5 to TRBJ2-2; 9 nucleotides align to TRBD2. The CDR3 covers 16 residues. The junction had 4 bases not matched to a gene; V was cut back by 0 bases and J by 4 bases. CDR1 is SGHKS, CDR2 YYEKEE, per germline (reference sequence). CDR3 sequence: CASSLGAGGFTGELFF. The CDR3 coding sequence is TGTGCCAGCAGCTTGGGTGCGGGAGGGTTCACCGGGGAGCTGTTTTTT.

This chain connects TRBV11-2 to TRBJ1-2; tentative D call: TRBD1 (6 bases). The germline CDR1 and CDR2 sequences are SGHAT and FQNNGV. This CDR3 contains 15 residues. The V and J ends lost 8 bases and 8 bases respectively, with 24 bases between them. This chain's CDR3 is CASGQFSGVSQGYTF. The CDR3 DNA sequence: TGTGCCAGCGGACAGTTTTCCGGAGTGAGTCAGGGCTACACCTTC.

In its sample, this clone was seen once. The CDR3 coding sequence is TGTGCCAGCATGGCTAGCGGCACAGATACGCAGTATTTT. This gives the protein CASMASGTDTQYF. The rearrangement joins TRBV6-1 to TRBJ2-3; TRBD2 is a possible D gene (6 bases). Germline V gives CDR1 MNHNS, CDR2 SASEGT. This CDR3 has 13 residues. V lost 7 bases to trimming and J lost 1 base, with 9 bases between them.

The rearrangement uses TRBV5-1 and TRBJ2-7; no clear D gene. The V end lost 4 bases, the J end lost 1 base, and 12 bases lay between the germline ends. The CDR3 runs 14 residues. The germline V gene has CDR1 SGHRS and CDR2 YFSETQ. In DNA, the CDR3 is TGCGCCAGCAGCCCCAATTGGCAGTCCTACGAGCAGTACTTC. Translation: CASSPNWQSYEQYF.

The chain's CDR3 is CASSLGRTSEPGGLYEQYF. In DNA form, the CDR3 reads TGCGCCAGCAGCTTGGGGCGGACTAGCGAGCCGGGAGGACTGTACGAGCAGTACTTC. The chain recombines TRBV5-1 with TRBJ2-7; 9 nucleotides match TRBD2. The CDR3 is made up of 19 amino acids. The V gene's germline CDR1 is SGHRS and CDR2 YFSETQ. V trimming: 0 bases; J trimming: 4 bases; junction bases outside the gene matches: 17.

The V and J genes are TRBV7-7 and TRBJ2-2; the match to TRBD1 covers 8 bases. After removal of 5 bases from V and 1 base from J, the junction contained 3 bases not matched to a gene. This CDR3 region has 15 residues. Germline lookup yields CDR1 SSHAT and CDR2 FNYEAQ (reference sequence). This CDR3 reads CASSPGTGNTGELFF. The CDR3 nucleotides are TGTGCCAGCAGCCCCGGGACAGGGAACACCGGGGAGCTGTTTTTT.

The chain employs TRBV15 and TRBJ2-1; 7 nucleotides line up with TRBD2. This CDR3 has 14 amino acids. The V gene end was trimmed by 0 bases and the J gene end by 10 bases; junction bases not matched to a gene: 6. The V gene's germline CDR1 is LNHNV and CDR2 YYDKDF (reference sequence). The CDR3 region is CATSRDTREGEQFF. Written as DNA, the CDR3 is TGTGCCACCAGCAGAGACACGAGGGAGGGGGAGCAGTTCTTC.

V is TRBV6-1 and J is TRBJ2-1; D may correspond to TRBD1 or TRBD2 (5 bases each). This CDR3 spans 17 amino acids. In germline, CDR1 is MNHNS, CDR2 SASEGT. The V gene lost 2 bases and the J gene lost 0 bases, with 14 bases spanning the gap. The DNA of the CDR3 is TGTGCCAGCAGTGAACGGGGTCACAGGAGCTCCTACAATGAGCAGTTCTTC. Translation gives CASSERGHRSSYNEQFF.

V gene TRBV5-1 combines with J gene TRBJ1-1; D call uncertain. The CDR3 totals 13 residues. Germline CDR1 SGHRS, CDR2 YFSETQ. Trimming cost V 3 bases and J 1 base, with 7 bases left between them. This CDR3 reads CASSSKGNTEAFF. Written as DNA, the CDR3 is TGCGCCAGCAGCTCAAAGGGGAACACTGAAGCTTTCTTT.

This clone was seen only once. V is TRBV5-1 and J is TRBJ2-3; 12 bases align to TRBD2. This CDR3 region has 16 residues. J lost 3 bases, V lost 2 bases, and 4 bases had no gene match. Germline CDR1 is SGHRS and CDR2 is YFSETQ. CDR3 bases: TGCGCCAGCAGCTTTTTCGGGACTAGCGGGACAGATACGCAGTATTTT. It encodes CASSFFGTSGTDTQYF.

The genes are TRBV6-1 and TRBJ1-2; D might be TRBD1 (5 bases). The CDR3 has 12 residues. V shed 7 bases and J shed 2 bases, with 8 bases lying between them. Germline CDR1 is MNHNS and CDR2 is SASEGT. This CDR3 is CASMRDNYGYTF. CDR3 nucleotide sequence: TGTGCCAGCATGAGGGACAACTATGGCTACACCTTC.

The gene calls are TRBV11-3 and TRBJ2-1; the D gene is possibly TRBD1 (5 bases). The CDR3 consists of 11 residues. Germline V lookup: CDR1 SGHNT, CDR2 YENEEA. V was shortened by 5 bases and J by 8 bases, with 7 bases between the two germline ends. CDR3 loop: CASSLGHEQFF. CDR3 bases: TGTGCCAGCAGCCTGGGGCATGAGCAGTTCTTC.

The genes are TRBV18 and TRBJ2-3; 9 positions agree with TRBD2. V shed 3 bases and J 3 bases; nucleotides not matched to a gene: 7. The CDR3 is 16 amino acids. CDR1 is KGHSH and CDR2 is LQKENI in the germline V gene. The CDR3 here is CASSPLAGPPTDTQYF. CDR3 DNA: TGTGCCAGCTCACCCCTAGCGGGACCCCCGACAGATACGCAGTATTTT.

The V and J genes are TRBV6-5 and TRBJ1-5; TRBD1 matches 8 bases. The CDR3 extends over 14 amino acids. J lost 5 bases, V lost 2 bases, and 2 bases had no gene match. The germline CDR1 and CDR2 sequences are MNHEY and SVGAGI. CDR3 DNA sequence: TGTGCCAGCAGTTACCAGGGGGCCGATCAGCCCCAGCATTTT. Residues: CASSYQGADQPQHF.

CDR3 nucleotides: TGTGCCTGGAGTTGGGGGATTGGCACAGATACGCAGTATTTT. Its translation: CAWSWGIGTDTQYF. V usage is TRBV30 and J usage is TRBJ2-3, with D perhaps being TRBD1 or TRBD2 (5 bases each). Germline V gene lookup returns CDR1 GTSNPN and CDR2 SVGIG (reference sequence). The length of the CDR3 is 14 residues. V was pared by 2 bases and J by 1 base, with 10 bases between.